A single sample gave rise to the 17 T cell receptor beta chains below, sequenced in a study of regulatory T cells in long-lasting Graves disease. Construction of TCR beta libraries relied on iRepertoire HTBI primers and on Arm-PCR targeting CDR3 regions. TCRdb recomputed calls from the multiplex PCR reads with MiXCR, one row per CDR3 protein. The table records roughly 500,000 distinct CDR3 sequences, roughly 20% of them present only once. Described time point: persistent/refractory GD, antithyroid drugs over 5 years with positive TRAb. The TCR library used RNA extracted from PBMCs. This material consisted of peripheral blood mononuclear cells (PBMCs), taken when the disease was refractory, from a patient treated with antithyroid drugs. The receptors were gathered from a female donor with Graves disease.

This clonotype was seen ten or more times. The gene calls are TRBV28 and TRBJ1-4; 7 nucleotides align to TRBD1. The CDR3 contains 15 residues. V was clipped by 5 bases and J by 8 bases; unmatched bases: 11. CDR1 and CDR2 from the germline V gene are MDHEN and SYDVKM. For the CDR3, the DNA is TGTGCCAGCAGTACCCGACAGGGTACAGGGGAAAAACTGTTTTTT. Protein: CASSTRQGTGEKLFF.

This clonotype was found many times. V and J are TRBV6-1 and TRBJ1-1; D unresolved. The germline V gene has CDR1 MNHNS and CDR2 SASEGT. The CDR3 consists of 14 residues. V shed 6 bases and J shed 2 bases, with 13 bases lying between them. The CDR3 bases are TGTGCCAGCAGCCTTCCGGGCCCTAACACTGAAGCTTTCTTT. The encoded protein is CASSLPGPNTEAFF.

This clonotype was seen at least ten times. The V call is TRBV20-1, the J call TRBJ2-5, with 8 positions matching TRBD2. V gave up 2 bases and J gave up 4 bases; unmatched junction bases: 6. Germline assignment: CDR1 DFQATT and CDR2 SNEGSKA (reference sequence). The CDR3 extends over 14 amino acids. The CDR3 is CSARTSGLPETQYF. DNA of the CDR3: TGCAGTGCTAGAACTAGCGGATTGCCAGAGACCCAGTACTTC.

This clonotype appeared many times. The chain joins TRBV7-9 to TRBJ1-2; unclear D gene. Germline V gene data show CDR1 as SEHNR and CDR2 as FQNEAQ (reference sequence). Trimming took off 6 bases at V and 6 bases at J, with 2 bases between the two ends. The CDR3 sequence is 9 residues long. This CDR3 is CASRHGYTF. CDR3 DNA sequence: TGTGCCAGCAGGCATGGCTACACCTTC.

This chain links TRBV5-1 with TRBJ2-3; 13 bases line up with TRBD2. The CDR3 extends over 18 amino acids. Trimming at V came to 2 bases and at J to 0 bases, leaving 6 bases not matched to a gene. Germline CDR1 and CDR2: SGHRS and YFSETQ. The CDR3 bases are TGCGCCAGCAGCTTCTGGACTAGCGGGAGTTCTAGCACAGATACGCAGTATTTT. This gives the protein CASSFWTSGSSSTDTQYF.

This clonotype was seen at least ten times. The V call is TRBV28, the J call TRBJ2-7; D possibly corresponds to TRBD2 (6 bases). Deletions cut 3 bases from V and 2 bases from J, with 20 bases between. There are 17 residues in the CDR3. CDR1 is MDHEN, CDR2 SYDVKM, per germline. The CDR3 is CASSFAARDRPTYEQYF. In DNA form, the CDR3 reads TGTGCCAGCAGTTTCGCCGCGCGGGACCGTCCAACCTACGAGCAGTACTTC.

The chain employs TRBV28 and TRBJ2-7; maybe TRBD2 (5 bases). Looked up from germline, CDR1 is MDHEN and CDR2 is SYDVKM. There are 13 residues in the CDR3. V was trimmed by 6 bases and J by 3 bases, leaving 12 bases between them. DNA for the CDR3: TGTGCCAGCAGCTCCGAGGACTTCTACGAGCAGTACTTC. Amino acids: CASSSEDFYEQYF.

This clonotype was found many times. The chain has TRBV29-1 and TRBJ2-7, with 9 bases matching TRBD1. V was clipped by 7 bases and J by 3 bases; unmatched bases: 10. The CDR3 loop spans 14 amino acids. CDR1 and CDR2 (germline): SQVTM, ANQGSEA. For the CDR3, the DNA is TGCAGCGCGAAGGGACAGGGTGGGGTCTACGAGCAGTACTTC. Its protein product is CSAKGQGGVYEQYF.

CDR3 loop: CSVFGTGDYEQYF. In DNA, the CDR3 is TGCAGCGTTTTCGGGACAGGAGATTACGAGCAGTACTTC. This chain uses TRBV29-1 with TRBJ2-7, with 8 bases aligning to TRBD1. The trim removed 5 bases at V and 4 bases at J, leaving 7 bases unmatched. The CDR3 runs 13 residues. CDR1 and CDR2 from the germline V gene are SQVTM and ANQGSEA.

This clonotype was seen only once. The chain carries TRBV19 and TRBJ2-1; a weak D match, TRBD1 (6 bases). This CDR3 spans 14 amino acids. The V gene lost 6 bases and the J gene lost 5 bases, with 14 bases spanning the gap. CDR1 and CDR2 (germline): LNHDA, SQIVND (reference sequence). The CDR3 DNA follows: TGTGCCAGTAGCTTCCAGGGGTGGAACAATGAGCAGTTCTTC. Translation: CASSFQGWNNEQFF.

The sample holds a few counts of this clonotype. CDR3 region: CASSSLRERQQPQHF. In nucleotides, the CDR3 is TGTGCCAGCAGTTCGTTGAGGGAGAGACAGCAGCCCCAGCATTTT. This sequence joins TRBV27 and TRBJ1-5, with a possible D match to TRBD1 (5 bases). Trimming stripped 4 bases from V and 7 bases from J, with 17 bases between. The germline V gene encodes CDR1 MNHEY and CDR2 SMNVEV (reference sequence). This CDR3 region has 15 residues.

Ten or more counts support this clonotype. The genes are TRBV5-1 and TRBJ1-1; D not resolved. CDR3 length equals 13 residues. Trimming stripped 0 bases from V and 6 bases from J, with 9 bases between. Per germline, CDR1 SGHRS and CDR2 YFSETQ. The CDR3 loop is CASSLVLRAEAFF. In DNA, the CDR3 is TGCGCCAGCAGCTTGGTCCTCCGCGCTGAAGCTTTCTTT.

This sequence joins TRBV30 and TRBJ2-7, with 11 nucleotides matching TRBD2. Germline assignment: CDR1 GTSNPN and CDR2 SVGIG (reference sequence). The CDR3 extends over 14 amino acids. The V segment lost 0 bases and the J segment 5 bases; nucleotides outside the gene matches: 3. The CDR3 DNA reads as TGTGCCTGGAGTGTACTAGCGGGAGCGGACGAGCAGTACTTC. Its translation: CAWSVLAGADEQYF.

This clonotype has a handful of counts. The chain carries TRBV20-1 and TRBJ1-5, with D possibly matching TRBD1 (6 bases). V lost 3 bases and J 1 base, leaving 13 bases between the germline ends. The CDR3 consists of 15 residues. Looked up from germline, CDR1 is DFQATT and CDR2 is SNEGSKA (reference sequence). The CDR3 here is CSARAAGASNQPQHF. In DNA form, the CDR3 reads TGCAGTGCTAGGGCGGCAGGGGCGAGCAATCAGCCCCAGCATTTT.

This clonotype turned up a few times. The chain couples TRBV6-5 to TRBJ1-2, with 7 positions matching TRBD1. This CDR3 spans 15 amino acids. The trim removed 1 base at V and 4 bases at J, leaving 6 bases unmatched. CDR1 MNHEY and CDR2 SVGAGI come from the germline V gene. Here the CDR3 reads CASSYWRDSSYGYTF. The CDR3 DNA reads TGTGCCAGCAGTTACTGGCGGGACAGCTCCTATGGCTACACCTTC.

At least ten counts were recorded for this clonotype. J is TRBJ1-4 and V is TRBV27, with 10 bases identical to TRBD1. J gave up 7 bases and V 4 bases, and 6 bases lay outside the gene matches. The CDR3 extends over 15 amino acids. Looked up from germline, CDR1 is MNHEY and CDR2 is SMNVEV (reference sequence). The CDR3 sequence: CASSSTGGVGEKLFF. DNA of the CDR3: TGTGCCAGCAGTTCGACAGGGGGCGTCGGTGAAAAACTGTTTTTT.

The chain employs TRBV6-2 or TRBV6-3 and TRBJ1-1; a possible D gene is TRBD1 (5 bases). The germline gives CDR1 MNHEY, CDR2 SVGEGT. With 2 bases removed from V and 3 bases from J, the gap between germline ends came to 13 bases. This CDR3 is 15 amino acids long. CDR3 protein: CASSYGGFPYTEAFF. CDR3 in DNA: TGTGCCAGCAGTTACGGGGGGTTTCCGTACACTGAAGCTTTCTTT.